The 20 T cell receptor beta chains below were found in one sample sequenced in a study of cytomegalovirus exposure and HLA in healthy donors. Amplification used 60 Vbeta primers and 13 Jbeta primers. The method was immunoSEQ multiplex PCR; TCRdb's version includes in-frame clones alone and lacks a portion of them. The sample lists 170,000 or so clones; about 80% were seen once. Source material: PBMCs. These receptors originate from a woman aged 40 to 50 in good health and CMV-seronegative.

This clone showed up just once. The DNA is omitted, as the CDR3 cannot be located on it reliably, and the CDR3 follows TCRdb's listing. The CDR3 region is CASSLFGAGTGDLDTQYF. V is TRBV7-9 and J is TRBJ2-3; the D segment call TRBD1 is taken from the table without a DNA check. Germline V CDR1 and CDR2: SEHNR, FQNEAQ (reference sequence). The CDR3 spans 18 amino acids, including both terminal residues.

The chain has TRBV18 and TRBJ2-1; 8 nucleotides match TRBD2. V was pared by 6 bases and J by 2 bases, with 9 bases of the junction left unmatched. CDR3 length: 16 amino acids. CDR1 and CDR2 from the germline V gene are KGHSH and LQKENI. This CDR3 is CASSPGAGGTYNEQFF. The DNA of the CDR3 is TGTGCCAGCTCCCCGGGGGCGGGAGGTACCTACAATGAGCAGTTCTTC. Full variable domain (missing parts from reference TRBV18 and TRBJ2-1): NAGVMQNPRHLVRRRGQEARLRCSPMKGHSHVYWYRQLPEEGLKFMVYLQKENIIDESGMPKERFSAEFPKEGPSILRIQQVVRGDSAAYFCASSPGAGGTYNEQFFGPGTRLTVL.

The CDR3 bases are TGTGCCAGCACTTTCGGGACAGCCTACGAGCAGTACTTC. Translated: CASTFGTAYEQYF. V usage is TRBV28 and J usage is TRBJ2-7, with TRBD1 identical over 7 bases. Looked up from germline, CDR1 is MDHEN and CDR2 is SYDVKM. With V trimmed by 7 bases and J by 2 bases, 5 bases remained unmatched. The CDR3 runs 13 residues.

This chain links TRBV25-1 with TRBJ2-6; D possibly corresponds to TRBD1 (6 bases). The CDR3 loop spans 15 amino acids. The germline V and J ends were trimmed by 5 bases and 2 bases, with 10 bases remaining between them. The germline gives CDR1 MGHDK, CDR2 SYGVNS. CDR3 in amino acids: CASSRTVAGANVLTF. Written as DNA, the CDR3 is TGTGCCAGCAGTCGGACAGTTGCTGGGGCCAACGTCCTGACTTTC.

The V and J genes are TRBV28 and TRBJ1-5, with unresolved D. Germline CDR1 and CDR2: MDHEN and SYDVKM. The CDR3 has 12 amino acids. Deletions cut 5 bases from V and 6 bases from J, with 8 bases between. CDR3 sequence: CASSPTRQPQHF. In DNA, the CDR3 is TGTGCCAGCAGTCCCACGCGTCAGCCCCAGCATTTT.

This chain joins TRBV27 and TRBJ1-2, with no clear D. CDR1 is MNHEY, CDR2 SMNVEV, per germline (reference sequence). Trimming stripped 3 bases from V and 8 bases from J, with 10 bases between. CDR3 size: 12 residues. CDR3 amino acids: CASSLRGSGYTF. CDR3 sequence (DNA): TGTGCCAGCAGTTTGCGGGGATCAGGCTACACCTTC.

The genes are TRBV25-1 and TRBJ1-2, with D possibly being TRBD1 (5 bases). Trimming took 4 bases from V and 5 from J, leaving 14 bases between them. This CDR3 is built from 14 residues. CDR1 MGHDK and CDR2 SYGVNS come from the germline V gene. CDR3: CASSGPGIQYGYTF. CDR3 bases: TGTGCCAGCAGTGGTCCAGGGATTCAATATGGCTACACCTTC.

The CDR3 region has the DNA TGCGCCAGCGGTGAACAGGGTTTGTATGGCTACACCTTC. This encodes CASGEQGLYGYTF. The V and J genes are TRBV5-1 and TRBJ1-2; a weak D match, TRBD1 (6 bases). V shed 7 bases and J shed 5 bases, with 15 bases lying between them. The CDR3 runs 13 residues. The V gene's germline CDR1 is SGHRS and CDR2 YFSETQ. The full variable domain, completed using reference TRBV5-1 and TRBJ1-2, is KAGVTQTPRYLIKTRGQQVTLSCSPISGHRSVSWYQQTPGQGLQFLFEYFSETQRNKGNFPGRFSGRQFSNSRSEMNVSTLELGDSALYLCASGEQGLYGYTFGSGTRLTVV.

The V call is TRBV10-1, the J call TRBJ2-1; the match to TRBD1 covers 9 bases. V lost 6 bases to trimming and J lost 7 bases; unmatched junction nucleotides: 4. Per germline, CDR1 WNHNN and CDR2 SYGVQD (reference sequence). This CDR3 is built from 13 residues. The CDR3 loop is CASRRQGGNEQFF. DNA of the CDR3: TGCGCCAGCAGAAGACAGGGGGGGAATGAGCAGTTCTTC.

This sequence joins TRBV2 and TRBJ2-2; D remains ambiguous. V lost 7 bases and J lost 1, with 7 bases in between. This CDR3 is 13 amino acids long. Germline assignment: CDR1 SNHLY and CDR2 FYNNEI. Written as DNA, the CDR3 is TGTGCCAGCACCCCTCTGAACACCGGGGAGCTGTTTTTT. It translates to CASTPLNTGELFF.

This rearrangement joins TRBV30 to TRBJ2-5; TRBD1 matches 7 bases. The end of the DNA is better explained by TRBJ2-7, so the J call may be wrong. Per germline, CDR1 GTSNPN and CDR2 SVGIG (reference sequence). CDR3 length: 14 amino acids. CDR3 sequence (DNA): TGTGCCTGGACCGGGGACAGACCCCTCTCCGAGCAGTACTTC. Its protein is CAWTGDRPLSEQYF.

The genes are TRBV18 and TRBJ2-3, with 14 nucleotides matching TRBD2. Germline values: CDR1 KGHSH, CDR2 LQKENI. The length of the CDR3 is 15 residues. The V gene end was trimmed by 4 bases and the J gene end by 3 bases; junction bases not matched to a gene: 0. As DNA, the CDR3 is TGTGCCAGCTCACGGACTAGCGGGAGGACAGATACGCAGTATTTT. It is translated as CASSRTSGRTDTQYF.

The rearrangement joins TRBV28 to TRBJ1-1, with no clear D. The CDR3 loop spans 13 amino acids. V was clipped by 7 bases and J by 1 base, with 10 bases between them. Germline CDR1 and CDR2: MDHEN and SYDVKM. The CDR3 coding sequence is TGTGCCAGCACTGAATTCAGGAACACTGAAGCTTTCTTT. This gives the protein CASTEFRNTEAFF. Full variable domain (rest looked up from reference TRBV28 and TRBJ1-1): DVKVTQSSRYLVKRTGEKVFLECVQDMDHENMFWYRQDPGLGLRLIYFSYDVKMKEKGDIPEGYSVSREKKERFSLILESASTNQTSMYLCASTEFRNTEAFFGQGTRLTVV.

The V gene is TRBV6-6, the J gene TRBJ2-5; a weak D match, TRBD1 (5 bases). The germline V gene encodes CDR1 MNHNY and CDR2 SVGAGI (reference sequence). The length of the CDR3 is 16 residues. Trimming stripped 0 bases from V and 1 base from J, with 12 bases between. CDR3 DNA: TGTGCCAGCAGTTACTCTTCAGGGAAGCCCCAAGAGACCCAGTACTTC. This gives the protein CASSYSSGKPQETQYF.

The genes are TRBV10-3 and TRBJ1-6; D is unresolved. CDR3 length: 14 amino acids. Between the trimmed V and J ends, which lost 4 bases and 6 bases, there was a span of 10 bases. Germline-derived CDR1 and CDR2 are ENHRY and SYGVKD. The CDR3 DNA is TGTGCCATCAGTGCGGCGGGCGGTAATTCACCCCTCCACTTT. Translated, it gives CAISAAGGNSPLHF.

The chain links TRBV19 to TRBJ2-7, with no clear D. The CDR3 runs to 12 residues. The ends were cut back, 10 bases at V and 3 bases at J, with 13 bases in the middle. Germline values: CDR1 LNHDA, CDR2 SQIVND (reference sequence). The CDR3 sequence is CATATENYEQYF. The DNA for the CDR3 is TGTGCCACAGCAACAGAGAACTACGAGCAGTACTTC.

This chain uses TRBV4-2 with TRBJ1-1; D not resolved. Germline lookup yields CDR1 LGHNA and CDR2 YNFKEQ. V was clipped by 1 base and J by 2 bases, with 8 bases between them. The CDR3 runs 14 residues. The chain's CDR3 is CASSQVGSNTEAFF. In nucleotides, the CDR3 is TGTGCCAGCAGCCAAGTCGGGAGTAACACTGAAGCTTTCTTT.

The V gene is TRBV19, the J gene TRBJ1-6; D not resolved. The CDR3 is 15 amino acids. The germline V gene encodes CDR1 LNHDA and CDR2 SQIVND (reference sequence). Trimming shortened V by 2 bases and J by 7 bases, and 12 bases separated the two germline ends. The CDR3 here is CASSITAEENSPLHF. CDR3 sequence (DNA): TGTGCCAGTAGTATAACGGCGGAAGAGAATTCACCCCTCCACTTT.

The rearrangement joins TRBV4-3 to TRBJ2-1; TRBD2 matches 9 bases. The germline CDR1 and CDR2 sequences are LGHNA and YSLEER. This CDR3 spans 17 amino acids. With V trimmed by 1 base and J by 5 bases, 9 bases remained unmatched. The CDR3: CASSQVGPSGVHNEQFF. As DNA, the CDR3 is TGCGCCAGCAGCCAAGTAGGGCCTAGCGGGGTTCACAATGAGCAGTTCTTC.

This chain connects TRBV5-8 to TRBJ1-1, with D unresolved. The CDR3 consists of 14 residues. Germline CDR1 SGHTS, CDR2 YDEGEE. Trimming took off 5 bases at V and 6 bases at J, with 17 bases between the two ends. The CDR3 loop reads CASRRLREFPEAFF. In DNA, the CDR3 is TGTGCCAGCAGGAGACTCCGAGAGTTTCCTGAAGCTTTCTTT.